The sequence of this T cell receptor beta chain was determined in a study of human T cells and chemical hapten exposure (dated by TCRdb to the early 2020s). Some background on the complete study: Libraries were combined into a pool for sequencing, and differences in TCR yield between samples came mainly from small differences in library volumes within the pool. This study followed changes in the peripheral blood TCR repertoire in vivo during primary and secondary sensitization of alopecia patients to the hapten diphenylcyclopropenone (DPC). Both TCR alpha and TCR beta chains were sequenced from each blood RNA sample. What the work shows at the level of the full study, not this receptor alone: After repeated subsampling, changes were observed in the strength of the expansion versus patch-test correlation and in the threshold at which the correlation became significant. DPC sensitization did not change how many TCRs were above 1 in 1000 frequency, and no evidence was found of alterations in global repertoire structure.

Total RNA was extracted from unfractionated whole blood collected in Tempus Blood RNA tubes. As TCR sequencing controls, about 5 healthy volunteers were used, with blood taken at day 0, 2 weeks and 6 weeks. At least ten counts were recorded for this clonotype. Its antigen has not been determined. No per-base quality is available; no much larger clone lies one base away. Trimming costs V 0 bases and J 7 bases, and their ends lie 15 bases apart. From the cysteine up to the phenylalanine, the CDR3 has a length of 15 residues. Solely the CDR3 DNA is kept, with 45 bases framed from the first base. Sequences LGHDT (CDR1) and YNNKEL (CDR2) are obtained from the germline V gene (reference sequence). Libraries came from 5' RACE. Sequencing relied on an Illumina MiSeq. During library preparation, unique molecular identifiers were attached to individual cDNA molecules so that TCRs could be counted quantitatively and reproducibly. Regarding the original processing steps: The median number of TCRs per sample was over 95,000, ranging from 23,224 to 690,600. V, J and CDR3 annotation of the TCR reads was carried out using the Decombinator software suite. For PS versus PT1 abundance plots, all samples were subsampled to the same number of TCRs (28,000). TCRs were defined as expanded if absent before sensitization and observed at least eight times at the 2-week time point. The public reads were run again by TCRdb, first through fastp at Q25 and then through MiXCR, and only productive beta chains were kept. Rows are combined by CDR3 protein, so each entry shows the most common genes and DNA. TCRdb's processing, not the authors', yielded these V and J calls. This sample gives about 140,000 distinct CDR3 sequences in total; 3.5% to 5% of them show up just once. In total, the top ten clones hold about 1.3% of the sample.

The chain is encoded by TRBV3-1 joined to TRBJ1-2; the D gene cannot be named for sure. The sequence was collected from a female donor in good health. Here the CDR3 is given as CASSQDLPATGGYTF. The DNA is as follows: TGTGCCAGCAGCCAAGATCTTCCCGCAACGGGTGGCTACACCTTC.